The 27 T cell receptor beta chains listed next were all sequenced from one sample in a study of blood T cells in healthy people across ages. Using a J-beta primer mix together with a sample-barcoded 5' primer, a second PCR was run for roughly 7 to 12 cycles. Via MiXCR, TCRdb re-called the 5' RACE reads, giving one row per CDR3 protein. Of more than 700,000 distinct CDR3 sequences listed, roughly 46% are singletons. The specimen sequenced was blood. The origin of the receptors is a man at least 80 years old in good health.

This clonotype was observed a handful of times. The V call is TRBV9, the J call TRBJ1-1, with a weak D call TRBD1 (5 bases). CDR3 size: 15 residues. Germline V gives CDR1 SGDLS, CDR2 YYNGEE. Trimming took off 0 bases at V and 0 bases at J, with 9 bases between the two ends. The CDR3 loop reads CASSVVMDMNTEAFF. In nucleotides, the CDR3 is TGTGCCAGCAGCGTAGTTATGGACATGAACACTGAAGCTTTCTTT.

This clonotype appeared a few times. V gene TRBV24-1 combines with J gene TRBJ2-1; tentatively, D is TRBD1 or TRBD2 (5 bases each). The CDR3 loop spans 13 amino acids. Trimming pared 6 bases from V and 12 bases from J, leaving 17 bases between. In germline, CDR1 is KGHDR, CDR2 SFDVKD. CDR3 sequence reads: CATSLRGDRGQFF. Here the CDR3 DNA reads TGTGCCACCAGTCTAAGGGGAGATCGTGGGCAGTTCTTC.

This chain links TRBV29-1 with TRBJ2-7; maybe TRBD2 (5 bases). The V gene's germline CDR1 is SQVTM and CDR2 ANQGSEA. V shed 4 bases and J shed 7 bases, with 14 bases lying between them. The CDR3 is made up of 12 amino acids. The CDR3 region has the DNA TGCAGCGTTGGGGTGGGAGTGGGGGAGCAGTACTTC. Protein product: CSVGVGVGEQYF.

This clonotype has just a few counts. The genes are TRBV6-5 and TRBJ2-7; D is unclear. V lost 6 bases, J lost 2 bases, and 11 bases lay in between. The length of the CDR3 is 13 residues. Germline-derived CDR1 and CDR2 are MNHEY and SVGAGI. The DNA of the CDR3 is TGTGCCAGCAGCTTCGGACCCACCTACGAGCAGTACTTC. As protein: CASSFGPTYEQYF.

This clonotype was seen at least ten times. The chain joins TRBV5-1 to TRBJ2-1; 8 bases match TRBD2. After removal of 4 bases from V and 5 bases from J, the junction contained 8 bases not matched to a gene. The CDR3 spans 15 residues. CDR1 and CDR2 from the germline V gene are SGHRS and YFSETQ. The DNA of the CDR3 is TGCGCCAGCAGCCCCGGGACTAGTGGGAACAATGAGCAGTTCTTC. It translates to CASSPGTSGNNEQFF.

This rearrangement joins TRBV7-3 to TRBJ2-5; 7 positions match TRBD2. The CDR3 spans 15 residues. J gave up 1 base and V 1 base, and 3 bases lay outside the gene matches. Per the germline V gene, CDR1 is SGHTA and CDR2 is FQGTGA. In nucleotides, the CDR3 is TGTGCCAGCAGCTTAATGGGGGGGACCCAAGAGACCCAGTACTTC. Amino acid sequence: CASSLMGGTQETQYF.

This clonotype has at least ten counts. The V and J genes are TRBV27 and TRBJ2-5; TRBD2 might be the D (6 bases). This CDR3 contains 13 residues. Trimming stripped 5 bases from V and 8 bases from J, with 15 bases between. Per the germline V gene, CDR1 is MNHEY and CDR2 is SMNVEV (reference sequence). The CDR3 here is CASSRGTGGTQYF. In DNA form, the CDR3 reads TGTGCCAGCAGTCGCGGGACCGGGGGTACCCAGTACTTC.

The chain links TRBV29-1 to TRBJ2-5; 12 bases map to TRBD1. The ends lost 3 bases at V and 11 bases at J; junction bases unmatched: 10. Germline CDR1 SQVTM, CDR2 ANQGSEA. This CDR3 contains 14 residues. The CDR3 spells CSVDRDRGRGEQYF. CDR3 nucleotide sequence: TGCAGCGTTGATCGGGACAGGGGGCGGGGTGAGCAGTACTTC.

With respect to this clonotype: One base away lies a much larger clone, so this may be a sequencing read error. The genes are TRBV7-2 and TRBJ2-3, with TRBD2 as a possible D gene (6 bases). Germline V CDR1 and CDR2: SGHTA, FQGNSA. The CDR3 spans 14 residues. CDR3 sequence: CASNLAFGLSTQYF. The DNA of the CDR3 is TGTGCCAGCAACTTAGCGTTTGGACTAAGTACGCAGTATTTT.

There are many counts of this clonotype. The rearrangement joins TRBV29-1 to TRBJ2-7; TRBD1 aligns across 8 bases. V shed 6 bases, J shed 3 bases, and the junction held 4 bases outside the gene matches. The germline V gene has CDR1 SQVTM and CDR2 ANQGSEA. The CDR3 totals 12 residues. CDR3 nucleotides: TGCAGCGTGACGACAGGGGACTACGAGCAGTACTTC. Encoded protein: CSVTTGDYEQYF.

This clonotype was counted between two and nine times. The chain links TRBV6-5 to TRBJ1-5; 8 bases align to TRBD1. Looked up from germline, CDR1 is MNHEY and CDR2 is SVGAGI. The CDR3 consists of 16 residues. With 8 bases clipped from V and 7 bases from J, the junction kept 16 bases outside the gene matches. The CDR3 loop is CASGRQGQGYLQPQHF. For the CDR3, the DNA is TGTGCCAGCGGCCGACAGGGGCAGGGTTATTTGCAGCCCCAGCATTTT.

The chain carries TRBV5-1 and TRBJ2-1; 7 bases map to TRBD2. CDR1 is SGHRS and CDR2 is YFSETQ in the germline V gene. The V segment lost 1 base and the J segment 7 bases; nucleotides outside the gene matches: 8. The CDR3 has 15 residues. The CDR3 is CASSLNAGENNEQFF. CDR3 nucleotide sequence: TGCGCCAGCAGCTTGAACGCGGGAGAGAATAATGAGCAGTTCTTC.

The chain combines TRBV4-1 with TRBJ2-5; TRBD2 is a possible D gene (7 bases). Deletions cut 6 bases from V and 1 base from J, with 15 bases between. CDR1 and CDR2 (germline): MGHRA, YSYEKL. This CDR3 is 15 amino acids long. In nucleotides, the CDR3 is TGCGCCAGCAGTAGTGACGCGGGGGCCCAAGAGACCCAGTACTTC. Its protein is CASSSDAGAQETQYF.

For this clonotype: A much more abundant neighbour one base away suggests this may be a read error. The chain uses TRBV12-3 or TRBV12-4 and TRBJ2-7; D might be TRBD1 or TRBD2, each matching 6 bases. V lost 5 bases and J 4 bases, leaving 12 bases between the germline ends. The CDR3 is 13 residues long. This CDR3 is CASSGGPEYEQYF. In DNA, the CDR3 is TGTGCCAGCAGTGGGGGGCCAGAATACGAGCAGTACTTC.

This clonotype has a handful of counts. The V gene is TRBV5-1, the J gene TRBJ2-7; TRBD1 might be the D (7 bases). The V end lost 0 bases, the J end lost 2 bases, and 15 bases lay between the germline ends. The CDR3 length is 16 residues. Germline assignment: CDR1 SGHRS and CDR2 YFSETQ. In DNA, the CDR3 is TGCGCCAGCAGCTTGGATCGGGCAGGGGGGCCCTACGAGCAGTACTTC. Translation gives CASSLDRAGGPYEQYF.

This clonotype was found a few times. The CDR3 coding sequence is TGCAGCGTTGGCTCAGCTAACTATGGCTACACCTTC. Amino acid sequence: CSVGSANYGYTF. The chain is built from TRBV29-1 and TRBJ1-2; D is undetermined. The CDR3 sequence is 12 residues long. Germline V lookup: CDR1 SQVTM, CDR2 ANQGSEA. Trimming shortened V by 4 bases and J by 0 bases, and 6 bases separated the two germline ends.

J is TRBJ2-1 and V is TRBV20-1; D unclear. V gave up 4 bases and J gave up 0 bases, with 13 bases separating them. This CDR3 has 15 residues. Germline V lookup: CDR1 DFQATT, CDR2 SNEGSKA (reference sequence). The CDR3 nucleotides read TGCAGTGCTACCACTGTCGAGAGCTCCTACAATGAGCAGTTCTTC. Translation gives CSATTVESSYNEQFF.

This chain uses TRBV7-9 with TRBJ1-4; TRBD1 might be the D (6 bases). The V gene's germline CDR1 is SEHNR and CDR2 FQNEAQ (reference sequence). Trimming pared 8 bases from V and 6 bases from J, leaving 19 bases between. The CDR3 contains 15 residues. CDR3 sequence (DNA): TGTGCCAGCCTCGCCTCAGGGGCCGGTGATGAAAAACTGTTTTTT. The encoded protein is CASLASGAGDEKLFF.

This clonotype was seen only a few times. CDR3 residues: CASSRRTGNQETQYF. In DNA, the CDR3 is TGTGCCAGCAGTAGAAGGACAGGCAACCAAGAGACCCAGTACTTC. The chain has TRBV2 and TRBJ2-5; 7 bases match TRBD1. This CDR3 spans 15 amino acids. Germline values: CDR1 SNHLY, CDR2 FYNNEI. The trim removed 5 bases at V and 0 bases at J, leaving 6 bases unmatched.

This sequence joins TRBV24-1 and TRBJ2-3; maybe TRBD1 (6 bases). The V and J ends lost 6 bases and 0 bases respectively, with 12 bases between them. This CDR3 contains 15 residues. Germline values: CDR1 KGHDR, CDR2 SFDVKD. The CDR3 sequence is CATSSYRDSTDTQYF. The CDR3 region has the DNA TGTGCCACCAGTTCCTACAGGGATAGCACAGATACGCAGTATTTT.

Notes on this clonotype: The junction differs from germline at one of its ends, possibly a read error. The V and J genes are TRBV9 and TRBJ2-5; D is unresolved. Germline values: CDR1 SGDLS, CDR2 YYNGEE. This CDR3 has 14 amino acids. CDR3 in DNA: TGTGCCAGCAGCGTAGGCACCGCCCAAGGGACCCAGTACTTC. Its protein is CASSVGTAQGTQYF. Filled out from reference TRBV9 and TRBJ2-5, the complete variable domain reads DSGVTQTPKHLITATGQRVTLRCSPRSGDLSVYWYQQSLDQGLQFLIQYYNGEERAKGNILERFSAQQFPDLHSELNLSSLELGDSALYFCASSVGTAQGTQYFGPGTRLLVL.

Concerning this clonotype: Possible read error: a much larger clone is one base away. The chain joins TRBV20-1 to TRBJ2-1; D perhaps matches TRBD2 (5 bases). The length of the CDR3 is 13 residues. CDR1 is DFQATT, CDR2 SNEGSKA, per germline (reference sequence). V was shortened by 6 bases and J by 6 bases, with 15 bases between the two germline ends. CDR3 protein: CSAVVRDRNEQFF. The CDR3 nucleotides are TGCAGTGCCGTCGTGAGGGATCGCAATGAGCAGTTCTTC.

The V gene is TRBV5-6, the J gene TRBJ2-1; 9 nucleotides agree with TRBD1. The CDR3 is made up of 16 amino acids. Per the germline V gene, CDR1 is SGHDT and CDR2 is YYEEEE. The V and J ends lost 2 bases and 5 bases, in that order; junction bases with no gene match: 8. CDR3: CASSFTRDRVDNEQFF. CDR3 nucleotide sequence: TGTGCCAGCAGCTTTACCCGGGACAGGGTGGACAATGAGCAGTTCTTC.

About this clonotype: The junction departs from the called germline gene at one end, perhaps through a read error. The chain uses TRBV25-1 and TRBJ2-1, with D possibly matching TRBD2 (7 bases). Germline CDR1 MGHDK, CDR2 SYGVNS. CDR3 size: 17 residues. The CDR3 region is CACSEFVRGPKDNEQFF. CDR3 DNA sequence: TGTGCCTGCAGTGAATTTGTGCGGGGGCCCAAGGACAATGAGCAGTTCTTC.

The chain combines TRBV7-2 with TRBJ1-6; D call uncertain. There are 16 residues in the CDR3. Germline V lookup: CDR1 SGHTA, CDR2 FQGNSA. V was cut by 2 bases and J by 0 bases, with 8 bases left in between. The CDR3 loop is CASSLRAYSYNSPLHF. The CDR3 nucleotides are TGTGCCAGCAGCTTAAGGGCCTACTCCTATAATTCACCCCTCCACTTT.

The chain uses TRBV27 and TRBJ2-7; TRBD2 matches at 8 bases. Germline CDR1 reads MNHEY; CDR2 reads SMNVEV (reference sequence). The CDR3 totals 17 residues. Trimming took 4 bases from V and 10 from J; bases not matched to a gene: 21. DNA of the CDR3: TGTGCCAGCAGTTCCCGGGGGACTAGGGCCGGACACCAACCACAGTACTTC. This translates into CASSSRGTRAGHQPQYF.

As regards this clonotype: A single base separates this from a much larger clone, so it may be a read error. The CDR3 reads CAISRDREGCEQYF. The CDR3, as DNA: TGTGCCATCAGCCGGGACAGGGAGGGGTGCGAGCAGTACTTC. The V call is TRBV10-3, the J call TRBJ2-7, with 9 bases aligning to TRBD1. The CDR3 runs 14 residues. With 6 bases clipped from V and 6 bases from J, the junction kept 9 bases outside the gene matches. Germline CDR1 reads ENHRY; CDR2 reads SYGVKD.